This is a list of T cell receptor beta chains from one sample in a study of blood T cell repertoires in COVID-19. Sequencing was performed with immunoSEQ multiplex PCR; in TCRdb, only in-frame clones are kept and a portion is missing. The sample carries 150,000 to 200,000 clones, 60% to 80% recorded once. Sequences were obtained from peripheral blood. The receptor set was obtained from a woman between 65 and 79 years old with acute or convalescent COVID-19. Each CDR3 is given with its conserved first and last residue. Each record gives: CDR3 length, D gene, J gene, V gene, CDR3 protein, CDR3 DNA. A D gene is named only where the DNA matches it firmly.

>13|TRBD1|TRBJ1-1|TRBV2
CASRGQMNTEAFF
TGTGCCAGCAGGGGACAGATGAACACTGAAGCTTTCTTT
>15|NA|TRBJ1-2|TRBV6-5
CASSYQARGDYGYTF
TGTGCCAGCAGTTACCAAGCCCGGGGAGACTATGGCTACACCTTC
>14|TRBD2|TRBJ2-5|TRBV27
CASSGTSVKETQYF
TGTGCCAGCAGCGGGACTAGCGTCAAAGAGACCCAGTACTTC
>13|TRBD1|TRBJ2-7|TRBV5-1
CASSVTGRGEQYF
TGCGCCAGCAGCGTGACAGGGAGAGGCGAGCAGTACTTC
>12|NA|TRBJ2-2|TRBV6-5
CATHRDTGELFF
TGTGCCACACACAGGGACACCGGGGAGCTGTTTTTT
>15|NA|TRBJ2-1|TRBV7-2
CASSFGRGAWDEQFF
TGTGCCAGCAGCTTTGGCCGGGGGGCTTGGGATGAGCAGTTCTTC
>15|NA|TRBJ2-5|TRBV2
CASSVAGVVRETQYF
TGTGCCAGCAGTGTCGCAGGGGTGGTTCGAGAGACCCAGTACTTC
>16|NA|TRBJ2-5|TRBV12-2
CASRCKDFNLRETQYF
TGTGCAAGTCGCTGCAAGGACTTTAACCTGAGGGAGACCCAGTACTTC
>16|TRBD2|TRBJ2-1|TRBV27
CASSLSSGLASNEQFF
TGTGCCAGCAGTTTATCGTCCGGACTAGCATCGAATGAGCAGTTCTTC
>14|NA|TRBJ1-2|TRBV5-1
CASSLAATETGYTF
TGCGCCAGCAGCTTGGCCGCAACGGAGACTGGCTACACCTTC
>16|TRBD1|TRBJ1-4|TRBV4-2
CASSPTGGSTNEKLFF
TGTGCCAGCAGCCCGACAGGGGGATCAACTAATGAAAAACTGTTTTTT
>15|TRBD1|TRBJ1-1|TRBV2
CASMGQGATWTEAFF
TGTGCCAGCATGGGACAGGGGGCGACGTGGACTGAAGCTTTCTTT
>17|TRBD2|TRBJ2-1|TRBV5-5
CASSLTSGIGSYNEQFF
TGTGCCAGCAGCTTGACTAGCGGGATCGGTTCCTACAATGAGCAGTTCTTC
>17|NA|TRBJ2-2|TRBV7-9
CASSLVRAGKPTGELFF
TGTGCCAGCAGCTTAGTTAGGGCAGGGAAACCCACCGGGGAGCTGTTTTTT
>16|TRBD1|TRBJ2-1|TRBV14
CASSHATGVAYNEQFF
TGTGCCAGCAGCCATGCGACAGGGGTGGCCTACAATGAGCAGTTCTTC
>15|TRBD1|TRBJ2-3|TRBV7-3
CASIEGTGIPDTQYF
TGTGCCAGCATCGAAGGGACAGGGATCCCAGATACGCAGTATTTT
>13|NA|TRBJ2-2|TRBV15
CATSRVNTGELFF
TGTGCCACCAGCAGAGTAAACACCGGGGAGCTGTTTTTT
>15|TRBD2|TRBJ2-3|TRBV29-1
CSVGTSGTVRDTQYF
TGCAGCGTTGGTACTAGCGGGACGGTAAGAGATACGCAGTATTTT